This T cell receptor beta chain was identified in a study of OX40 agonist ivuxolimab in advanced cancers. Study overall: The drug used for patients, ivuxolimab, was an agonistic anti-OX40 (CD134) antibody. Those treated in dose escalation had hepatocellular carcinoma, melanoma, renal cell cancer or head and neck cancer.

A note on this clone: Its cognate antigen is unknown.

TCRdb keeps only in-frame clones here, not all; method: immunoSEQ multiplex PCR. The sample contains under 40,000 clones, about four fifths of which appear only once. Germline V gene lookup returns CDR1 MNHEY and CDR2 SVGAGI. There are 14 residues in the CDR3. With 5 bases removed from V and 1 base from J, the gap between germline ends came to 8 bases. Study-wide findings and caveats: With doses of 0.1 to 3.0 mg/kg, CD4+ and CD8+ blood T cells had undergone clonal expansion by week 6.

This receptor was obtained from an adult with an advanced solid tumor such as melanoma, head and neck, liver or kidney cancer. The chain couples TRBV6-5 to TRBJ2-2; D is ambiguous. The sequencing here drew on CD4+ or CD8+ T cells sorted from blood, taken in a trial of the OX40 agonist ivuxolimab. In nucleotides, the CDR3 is TGTGCCAGCAGTGCCCAGGAGAACACCGGGGAGCTGTTTTTT. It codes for CASSAQENTGELFF.